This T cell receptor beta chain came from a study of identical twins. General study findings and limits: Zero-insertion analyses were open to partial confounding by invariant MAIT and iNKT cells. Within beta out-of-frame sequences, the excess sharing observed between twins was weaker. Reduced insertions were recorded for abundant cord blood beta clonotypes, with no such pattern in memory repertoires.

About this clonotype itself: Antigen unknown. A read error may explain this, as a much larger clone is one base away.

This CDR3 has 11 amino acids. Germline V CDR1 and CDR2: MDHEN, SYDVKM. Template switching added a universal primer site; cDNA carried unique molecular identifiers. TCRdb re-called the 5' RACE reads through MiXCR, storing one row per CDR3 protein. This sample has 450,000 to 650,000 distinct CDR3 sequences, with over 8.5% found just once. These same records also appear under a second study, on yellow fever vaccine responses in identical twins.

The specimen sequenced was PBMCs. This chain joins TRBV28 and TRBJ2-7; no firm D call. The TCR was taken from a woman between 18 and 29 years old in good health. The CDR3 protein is CASRDYYKQYF. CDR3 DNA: TGTGCCAGCAGAGATTACTACAAGCAGTACTTC.